The present T cell receptor (beta chain) was sequenced within a study of CD8 T cells in Susac syndrome. A remark on this clonotype: Its target is unknown.

Negative isolation was used for CD8+ and CD4+ T cells, and FACS enrichment was applied to TEMRA cells. When the RNA was reverse transcribed, random hexamers were used with an input of about 0.5 to 1 ug. Amplification of TCR beta CDR3 spanned 54 Vbeta and 13 Jbeta via immunoSEQ multiplex PCR. TCRdb recomputed calls from the immunoSEQ multiplex PCR reads with MiXCR, one row per CDR3 protein. Of about 430,000 distinct CDR3 sequences in the sample, approximately 85% were seen once. CDR1 and CDR2 (germline): SEHNR, FQNEAQ (reference sequence). This CDR3 spans 15 amino acids. V gave up 4 bases and J gave up 9 bases, with 21 bases separating them. Overall study results and limits: That the number of individuals in its TCR sequencing and HLA analysis was relatively small was acknowledged by the study.

Sequencing input: CD8+ T cells from PBMCs. V usage is TRBV7-9 and J usage is TRBJ1-2; no definite D call. This receptor was identified in a human donor with multiple sclerosis. The CDR3 loop is CASSSEVESATSYTF. The DNA of the CDR3 is TGTGCCAGCAGCTCCGAGGTGGAGAGTGCTACTAGCTACACCTTC.